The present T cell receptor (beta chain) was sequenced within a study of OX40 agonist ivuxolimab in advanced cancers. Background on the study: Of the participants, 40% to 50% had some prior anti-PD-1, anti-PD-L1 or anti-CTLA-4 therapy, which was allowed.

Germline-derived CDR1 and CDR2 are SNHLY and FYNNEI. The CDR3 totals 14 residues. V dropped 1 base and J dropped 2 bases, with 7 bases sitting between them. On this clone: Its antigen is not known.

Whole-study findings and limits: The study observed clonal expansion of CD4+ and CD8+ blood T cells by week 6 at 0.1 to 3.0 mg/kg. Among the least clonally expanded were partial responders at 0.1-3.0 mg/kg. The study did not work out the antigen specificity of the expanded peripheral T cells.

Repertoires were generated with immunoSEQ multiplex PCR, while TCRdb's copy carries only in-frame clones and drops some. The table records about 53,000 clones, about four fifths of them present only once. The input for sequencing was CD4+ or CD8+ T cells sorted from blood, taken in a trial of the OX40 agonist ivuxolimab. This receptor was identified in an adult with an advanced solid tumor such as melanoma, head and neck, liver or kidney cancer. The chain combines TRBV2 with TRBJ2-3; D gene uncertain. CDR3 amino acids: CASSEDLHTDTQYF. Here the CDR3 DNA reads TGTGCCAGCAGTGAAGATTTGCACACAGATACGCAGTATTTT.